This entry lists 14 T cell receptor beta chains sequenced from one sample in a study of T cells in Graves' hyperthyroidism and ophthalmopathy. RNA transcripts were the template for amplifying TCR beta CDR3 regions. Researchers ran a first-round RT-PCR on the TCR CDR3 using the HTBI primer set. TCRdb called the multiplex PCR reads again in MiXCR, with one record for every CDR3 protein. The repertoire consists of around 580,000 distinct CDR3 sequences, with about a sixth occurring once and the leading ten covering about 20%. Material for sequencing was blood. These receptors were taken from a woman younger than 30 with Graves' hyperthyroidism.

CDR3 in amino acids: CASSFVGTTGNEQFF. The CDR3 region has the DNA TGTGCCAGCAGTTTCGTGGGGACAACGGGCAATGAGCAGTTCTTC. The chain has TRBV12-3 or TRBV12-4 and TRBJ2-1; D is possibly TRBD1 (6 bases). This CDR3 has 15 residues. V lost 3 bases and J 6 bases, leaving 15 bases between the germline ends.

This clonotype has ten or more counts. The chain joins TRBV2 to TRBJ2-5; TRBD2 is a possible D gene (6 bases). This CDR3 is 15 amino acids long. Germline assignment: CDR1 SNHLY and CDR2 FYNNEI. Trimming took off 0 bases at V and 5 bases at J, with 13 bases between the two ends. As DNA, the CDR3 is TGTGCCAGCAGTGAAGCCCCGACTAGTGGGGAGACCCAGTACTTC. Residues: CASSEAPTSGETQYF. The whole variable domain, filled in from reference TRBV2 and TRBJ2-5, reads EPEVTQTPSHQVTQMGQEVILRCVPISNHLYFYWYRQILGQKVEFLVSFYNNEISEKSEIFDDQFSVERPDGSNFTLKIRSTKLEDSAMYFCASSEAPTSGETQYFGPGTRLLVL.

This clonotype has only one observation. The chain couples TRBV20-1 to TRBJ2-2, with unresolved D. CDR3 size: 18 residues. In germline, CDR1 is DFQATT, CDR2 SNEGSKA (reference sequence). The V end was cut by 0 bases, the J end by 2 bases, with 19 bases between. The CDR3 nucleotides are TGCAGTGCTAGAGATCTAAAGGTCTCGGCAGCTAACACCGGGGAGCTGTTTTTT. Its translation is CSARDLKVSAANTGELFF.

The chain uses TRBV6-1 and TRBJ2-2; D unresolved. This CDR3 region has 13 residues. CDR1 is MNHNS, CDR2 SASEGT, per germline. Trimming shortened V by 5 bases and J by 2 bases, and 6 bases separated the two germline ends. The CDR3 is CASSLFNTGELFF. CDR3 coding DNA: TGTGCCAGCAGTCTCTTTAACACCGGGGAGCTGTTTTTT.

This clonotype has ten or more counts. V gene TRBV28 combines with J gene TRBJ2-7; 12 nucleotides match TRBD2. CDR1 MDHEN and CDR2 SYDVKM come from the germline V gene. The CDR3 extends over 17 amino acids. Trimming cost V 5 bases and J 3 bases; bases outside gene matches: 11. The CDR3 nucleotides are TGTGCCAGCAGTCCCCGACTAGCGGGAGATAGTATCTACGAGCAGTACTTC. It translates to CASSPRLAGDSIYEQYF.

At least ten counts were recorded for this clonotype. The chain joins TRBV12-3 or TRBV12-4 to TRBJ2-7, with a weak D call TRBD1 (5 bases). The V end was cut by 7 bases, the J end by 3 bases, with 13 bases between. CDR3 size: 13 residues. The CDR3 sequence is CASTTHTGYEQYF. As DNA, the CDR3 is TGTGCCAGCACCACTCATACAGGCTACGAGCAGTACTTC.

This clonotype came up a few times. The V and J genes are TRBV27 and TRBJ1-1; 8 nucleotides line up with TRBD1. CDR1 is MNHEY and CDR2 is SMNVEV in the germline V gene (reference sequence). J was trimmed by 2 bases and V by 3 bases; bases with no gene match: 5. The length of the CDR3 is 15 residues. CDR3 sequence: CASSLRGQVNTEAFF. The DNA of the CDR3 is TGTGCCAGCAGTTTGCGGGGACAGGTCAACACTGAAGCTTTCTTT.

This clonotype was seen more than once but under ten times. This rearrangement joins TRBV4-1 to TRBJ1-5; D perhaps matches TRBD1 (6 bases). The V and J ends lost 3 bases and 3 bases respectively, with 12 bases between them. The germline CDR1 and CDR2 sequences are MGHRA and YSYEKL. The CDR3 covers 15 residues. The CDR3 protein is CASSHPDSNNQPQHF. CDR3 coding DNA: TGCGCCAGCAGCCACCCGGACAGCAACAATCAGCCCCAGCATTTT.

There are a few counts of this clonotype. The chain carries TRBV28 and TRBJ2-1, with 9 bases that match TRBD1. The CDR3 loop spans 15 amino acids. CDR1 is MDHEN, CDR2 SYDVKM, per germline. The ends lost 2 bases at V and 4 bases at J; junction bases unmatched: 3. This CDR3 is CASSLKGQGYNEQFF. The DNA of the CDR3 is TGTGCCAGCAGTTTAAAGGGACAGGGTTACAATGAGCAGTTCTTC.

The DNA of the CDR3 is TGTGCCAGCAGTTCGAAGGCAGGGGGCTACGGCACTGAAGCTTTCTTT. Its protein product is CASSSKAGGYGTEAFF. The J gene is TRBJ1-1, the V gene TRBV6-1; TRBD1 agrees at 8 bases. This CDR3 contains 16 residues. Germline V gene lookup returns CDR1 MNHNS and CDR2 SASEGT. V was clipped by 5 bases and J by 4 bases; unmatched bases: 12.

In DNA, the CDR3 is TGTGCCAGCAGCATCAGAGAGACAGGGGTTGGTGAGCAGTTCTTC. This sequence encodes CASSIRETGVGEQFF. J is TRBJ2-1 and V is TRBV7-9; 8 nucleotides align to TRBD1. Germline V gene data show CDR1 as SEHNR and CDR2 as FQNEAQ (reference sequence). CDR3 length: 15 residues. V lost 5 bases, J lost 9 bases, and 12 bases stayed unmatched.

In DNA, the CDR3 is TGTGCCAGCAGCTTAGATCCCGGGACAGGGGGCGCGGTTAGCGGCTACACCTTC. Translation: CASSLDPGTGGAVSGYTF. V usage is TRBV7-2 and J usage is TRBJ1-2; 12 bases line up with TRBD1. The CDR3 covers 18 residues. V lost 1 base to trimming and J lost 8 bases; unmatched junction nucleotides: 14. Looked up from germline, CDR1 is SGHTA and CDR2 is FQGNSA.

This clonotype appeared a few times. The chain couples TRBV4-2 to TRBJ2-2, with a weak D call TRBD1 (6 bases). V was shortened by 1 base and J by 4 bases, with 10 bases between the two germline ends. The CDR3 has 15 residues. CDR1 and CDR2 (germline): LGHNA, YNFKEQ. CDR3: CASSQVAGVTGELFF. In nucleotides, the CDR3 is TGTGCCAGCAGCCAAGTCGCAGGGGTCACCGGGGAGCTGTTTTTT.

At least ten counts were recorded for this clonotype. The chain uses TRBV7-9 and TRBJ1-1, with a tentative D call TRBD1 (6 bases). This CDR3 has 14 residues. The V gene lost 4 bases and the J gene lost 1 base, with 10 bases spanning the gap. The germline CDR1 and CDR2 sequences are SEHNR and FQNEAQ (reference sequence). The CDR3 nucleotides are TGTGCCAGCAGCTCAGGACAGAAGAACACTGAAGCTTTCTTT. Its translation is CASSSGQKNTEAFF.